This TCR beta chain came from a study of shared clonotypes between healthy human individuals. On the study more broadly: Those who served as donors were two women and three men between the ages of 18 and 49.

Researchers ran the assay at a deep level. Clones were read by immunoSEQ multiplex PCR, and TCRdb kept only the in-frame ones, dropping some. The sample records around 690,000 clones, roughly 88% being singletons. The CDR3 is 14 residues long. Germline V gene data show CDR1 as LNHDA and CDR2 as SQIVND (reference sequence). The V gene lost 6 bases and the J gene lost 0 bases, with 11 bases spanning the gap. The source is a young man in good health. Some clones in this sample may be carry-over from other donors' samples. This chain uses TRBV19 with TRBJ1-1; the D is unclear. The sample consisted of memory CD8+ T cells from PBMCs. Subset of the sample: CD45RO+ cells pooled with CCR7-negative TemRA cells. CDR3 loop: CASRADGLNTEAFF. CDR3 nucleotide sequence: TGTGCCAGTAGGGCCGACGGACTGAACACTGAAGCTTTCTTT. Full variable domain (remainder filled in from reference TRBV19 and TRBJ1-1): DGGITQSPKYLFRKEGQNVTLSCEQNLNHDAMYWYRQDPGQGLRLIYYSQIVNDFQKGDIAEGYSVSREKKESFPLTVTSAQKNPTAFYLCASRADGLNTEAFFGQGTRLTVV.